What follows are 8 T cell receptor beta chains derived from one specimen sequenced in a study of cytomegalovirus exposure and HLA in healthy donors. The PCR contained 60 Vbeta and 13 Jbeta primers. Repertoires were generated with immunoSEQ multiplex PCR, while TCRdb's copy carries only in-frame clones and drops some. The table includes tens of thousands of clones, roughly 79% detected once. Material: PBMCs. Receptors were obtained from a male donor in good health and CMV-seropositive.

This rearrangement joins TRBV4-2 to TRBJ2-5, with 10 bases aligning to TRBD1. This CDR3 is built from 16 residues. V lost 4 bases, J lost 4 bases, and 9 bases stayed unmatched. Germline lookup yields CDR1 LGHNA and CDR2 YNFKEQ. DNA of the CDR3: TGTGCCAGCAGCCCATCCGGGACAGGGGTTTTAGAGACCCAGTACTTC. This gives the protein CASSPSGTGVLETQYF.

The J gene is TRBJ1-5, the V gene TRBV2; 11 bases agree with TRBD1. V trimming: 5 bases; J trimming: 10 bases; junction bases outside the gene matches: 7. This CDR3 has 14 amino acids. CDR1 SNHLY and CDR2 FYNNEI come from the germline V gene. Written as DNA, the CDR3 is TGTGCCAGCAGTTATGGGACAGGGGGTTATCCCCAGCATTTT. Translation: CASSYGTGGYPQHF.

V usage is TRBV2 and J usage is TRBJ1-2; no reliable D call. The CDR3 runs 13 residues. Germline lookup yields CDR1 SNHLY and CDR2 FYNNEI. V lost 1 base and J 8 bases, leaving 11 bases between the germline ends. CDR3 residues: CASSEDTPAGYTF. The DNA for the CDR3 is TGTGCCAGCAGTGAAGATACCCCCGCGGGCTACACCTTC.

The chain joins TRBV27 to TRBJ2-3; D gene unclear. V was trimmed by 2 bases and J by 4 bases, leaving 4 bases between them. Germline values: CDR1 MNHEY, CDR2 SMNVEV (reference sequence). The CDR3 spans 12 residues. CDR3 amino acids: CASSLPSDTQYF. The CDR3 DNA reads TGTGCCAGCAGTTTACCCTCAGATACGCAGTATTTT.

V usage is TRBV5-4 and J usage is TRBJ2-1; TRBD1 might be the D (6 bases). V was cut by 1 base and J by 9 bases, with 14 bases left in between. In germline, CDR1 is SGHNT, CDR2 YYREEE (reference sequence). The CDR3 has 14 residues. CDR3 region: CASSLSGHNVEQFF. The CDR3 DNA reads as TGTGCCAGCAGCTTGTCGGGACATAACGTTGAGCAGTTCTTC. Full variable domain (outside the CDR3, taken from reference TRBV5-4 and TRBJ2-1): ETGVTQSPTHLIKTRGQQVTLRCSSQSGHNTVSWYQQALGQGPQFIFQYYREEENGRGNFPPRFSGLQFPNYSSELNVNALELDDSALYLCASSLSGHNVEQFFGPGTRLTVL.

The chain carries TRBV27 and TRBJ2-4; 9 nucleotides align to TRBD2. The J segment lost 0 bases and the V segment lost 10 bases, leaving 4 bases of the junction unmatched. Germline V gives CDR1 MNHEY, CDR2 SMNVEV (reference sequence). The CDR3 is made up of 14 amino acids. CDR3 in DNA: TGTGCCACAGGAGCGGGGGGAGCCAAAAACATTCAGTACTTC. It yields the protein CATGAGGAKNIQYF.

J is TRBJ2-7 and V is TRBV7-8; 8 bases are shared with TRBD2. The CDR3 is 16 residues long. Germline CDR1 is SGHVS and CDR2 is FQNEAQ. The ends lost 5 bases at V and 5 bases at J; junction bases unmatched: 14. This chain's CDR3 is CASSAPNDGRANEQYF. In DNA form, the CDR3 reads TGTGCCAGCAGCGCGCCTAATGACGGGAGGGCCAACGAGCAGTACTTC.

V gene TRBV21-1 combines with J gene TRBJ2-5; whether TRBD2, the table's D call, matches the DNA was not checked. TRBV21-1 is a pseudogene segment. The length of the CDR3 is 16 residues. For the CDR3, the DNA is TGTGCCAGGGGGACTGGGAGGCGAATGTACCAAGAGACCCAGTACTTC. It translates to CARGTGRRMYQETQYF.